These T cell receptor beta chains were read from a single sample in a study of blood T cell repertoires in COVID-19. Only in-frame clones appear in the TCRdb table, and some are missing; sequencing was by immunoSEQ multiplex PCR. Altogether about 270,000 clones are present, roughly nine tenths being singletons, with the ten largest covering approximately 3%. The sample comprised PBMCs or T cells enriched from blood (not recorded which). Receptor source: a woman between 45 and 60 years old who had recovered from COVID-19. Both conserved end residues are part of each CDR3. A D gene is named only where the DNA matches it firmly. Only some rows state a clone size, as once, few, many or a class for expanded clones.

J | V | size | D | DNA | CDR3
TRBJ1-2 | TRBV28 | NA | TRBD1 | TGTGCCAGCAGTCGCTCCGGGACAGGGGGCCGTGGCTACACCTTC | CASSRSGTGGRGYTF
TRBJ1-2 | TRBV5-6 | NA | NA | TGTGCCAGCAGCTTCTTCGAGCGGAATGGCTACACCTTC | CASSFFERNGYTF
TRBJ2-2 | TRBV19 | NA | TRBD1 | TGTGCCAGTAGGAAGGACAGGGGGGGAGCCGGGGAGCTGTTTTTT | CASRKDRGGAGELFF
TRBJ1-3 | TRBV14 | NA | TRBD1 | TGTGCCAGCAGCTCCCGGACAGGCCTCTCTGGAAACACCATATATTTT | CASSSRTGLSGNTIYF
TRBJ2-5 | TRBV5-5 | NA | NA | TGTGCCAGCAGCCACCCCCGGGGGCAAGAGACCCAGTACTTC | CASSHPRGQETQYF
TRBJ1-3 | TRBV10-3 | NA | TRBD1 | TGTGCCATCAGCGGAGACAGGGTCTCTGGAAACACCATATATTTT | CAISGDRVSGNTIYF
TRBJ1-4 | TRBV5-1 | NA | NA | TGCGCCAGCAGCTTGACGGCAACTAATGAAAAACTGTTTTTT | CASSLTATNEKLFF
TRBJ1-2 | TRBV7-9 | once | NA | TGTGCCAGCAGCCAGAGGACAGTGAGCGATGGCTACACCTTC | CASSQRTVSDGYTF
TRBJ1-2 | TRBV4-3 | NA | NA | TGCGCCAGCAGCCAAGATCAACGGGGTCTACATGGCTACACCTTC | CASSQDQRGLHGYTF
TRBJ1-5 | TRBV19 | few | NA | TGTGCCAGTAGTATAGATATGCGGGGAGGCAATCAGCCCCAGCATTTT | CASSIDMRGGNQPQHF
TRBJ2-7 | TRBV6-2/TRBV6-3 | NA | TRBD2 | TGTGCCAGCAGTTCCGTAGCGGGAGGGAACTACGAGCAGTACTTC | CASSSVAGGNYEQYF
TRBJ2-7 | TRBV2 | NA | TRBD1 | TGTGCCAGCAGGGCCGGGACAGCCTCCTACGAGCAGTACTTC | CASRAGTASYEQYF
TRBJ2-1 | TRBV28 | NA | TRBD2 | TGTGCCAGCAGTCCCACCCGGGAGGTTGGCAATGAGCAGTTCTTC | CASSPTREVGNEQFF
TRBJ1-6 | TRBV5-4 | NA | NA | TGTGCCAGCAGCCCCAAAGCCGGTTTAAGTTCACCCCTCCACTTT | CASSPKAGLSSPLHF
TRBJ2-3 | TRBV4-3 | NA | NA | TGCGCCAGCAGCCAAGAGCCCCCTCTCCGGGGAGGAGATACGCAGTATTTT | CASSQEPPLRGGDTQYF
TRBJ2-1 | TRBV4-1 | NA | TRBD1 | TGCGCCAGCAGCCAAAGTACCGGACAGGGTGAGCAGTTCTTC | CASSQSTGQGEQFF
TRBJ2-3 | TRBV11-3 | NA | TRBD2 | TGTGCCAGCAGCTTAGACACTAGCGGGAGAGCAGATACGCAGTATTTT | CASSLDTSGRADTQYF
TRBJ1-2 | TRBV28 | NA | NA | TGTGCCAGCAGTTTTAGGGTTTCGGGAGGCTACACCTTC | CASSFRVSGGYTF
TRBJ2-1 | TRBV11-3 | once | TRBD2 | TGTGCCAGCAGCCGAACTAGCGGGAGCTACAATGAGCAGTTCTTC | CASSRTSGSYNEQFF
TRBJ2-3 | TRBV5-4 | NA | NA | TGTGCCAGCCAGGCAGCCCCTACCACAGATACGCAGTATTTT | CASQAAPTTDTQYF
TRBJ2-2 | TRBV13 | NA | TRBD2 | TGTGCCAGCAGCACCAGTAGGATAGCGGGAACCGGGGAGCTGTTTTTT | CASSTSRIAGTGELFF
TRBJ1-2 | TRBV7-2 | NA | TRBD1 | TGTGCCAGCAGCAAAGAAGGGGGACAGGGAATCGGAGGCTACACCTTC | CASSKEGGQGIGGYTF
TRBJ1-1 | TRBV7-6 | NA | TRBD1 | TGTGCCAGCAGCGCCCGACAGGGGATGAACACTGAAGCTTTCTTT | CASSARQGMNTEAFF
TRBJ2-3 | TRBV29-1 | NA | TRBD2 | TGCAGCGTTGTGGCGGGAGGGGTCACAGATACGCAGTATTTT | CSVVAGGVTDTQYF
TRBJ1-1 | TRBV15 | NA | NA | TGTGCCACCGGGAGGGAAACGATGAACACTGAAGCTTTCTTT | CATGRETMNTEAFF
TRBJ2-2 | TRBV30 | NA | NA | TGTGCCTGGACCGGGACATCCATTACCGGGGAGCTGTTTTTT | CAWTGTSITGELFF
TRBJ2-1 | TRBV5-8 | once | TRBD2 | TGTGCCAGCAGGACTAGCGGGGTGGACAATGAGCAGTTCTTC | CASRTSGVDNEQFF
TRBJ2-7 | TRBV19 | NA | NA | TGTGCCAGTAGTACTACGGGGGACCCCTACGAGCAGTACTTC | CASSTTGDPYEQYF
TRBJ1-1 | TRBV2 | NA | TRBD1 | TGTGCCAGCAGTCCGACAGGGGCTGAAGCTTTCTTT | CASSPTGAEAFF
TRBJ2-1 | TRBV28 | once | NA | TGTGCCAGCAGTTTAGGCAACCCCGGGGAGCAGTTCTTC | CASSLGNPGEQFF
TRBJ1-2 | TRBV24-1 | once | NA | TGTGCCACCAGTGATTTGGACAGAACCTATGGCTACACCTTC | CATSDLDRTYGYTF
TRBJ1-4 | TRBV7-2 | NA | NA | TGTGCCAGCAGCTTAGAAGGGGGTAATGAAAAACTGTTTTTT | CASSLEGGNEKLFF
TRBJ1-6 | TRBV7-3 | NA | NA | TGTGCCAGCAGCTCCGGGATAAATTCACCCCTCCACTTT | CASSSGINSPLHF
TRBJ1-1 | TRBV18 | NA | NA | TGTGCCAGCTCATTGGAGAGTCGGGACACTGAAGCTTTCTTT | CASSLESRDTEAFF
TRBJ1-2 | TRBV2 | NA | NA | TGTGCCAGCGGGGGACTCAATGGCTACACCTTC | CASGGLNGYTF
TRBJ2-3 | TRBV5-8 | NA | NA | TGTGCCAGCAGCTTGGCTCGCGCGTCCCAGGGCACAGATACGCAGTATTTT | CASSLARASQGTDTQYF
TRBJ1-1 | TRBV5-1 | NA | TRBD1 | TGCGCCAGCAGCTTGGGGGGACAGGGCTTCTACACTGAAGCTTTCTTT | CASSLGGQGFYTEAFF
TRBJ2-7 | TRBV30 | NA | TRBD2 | TGTGCCTGGATCGGGAGGGATAAGGGAAGCTCCTACGAGCAGTACTTC | CAWIGRDKGSSYEQYF
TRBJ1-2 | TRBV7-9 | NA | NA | TGTGCCAGCAGCTTGGGAGGGAACTATGGCTACACCTTC | CASSLGGNYGYTF
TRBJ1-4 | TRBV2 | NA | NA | TGTGCCAGCAGTGCTGGGGAGGTTAATGAAAAACTGTTTTTT | CASSAGEVNEKLFF
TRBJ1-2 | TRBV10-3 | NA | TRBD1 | TGTGCCATCGATTCGGGACAGGGGTCTATCTATGGCTACACCTTC | CAIDSGQGSIYGYTF
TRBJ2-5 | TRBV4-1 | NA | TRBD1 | TGCGCCAGCAGCCACGGGACAGGGAGGTATGAGACCCAGTACTTC | CASSHGTGRYETQYF
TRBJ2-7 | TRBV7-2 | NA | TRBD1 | TGTGCCAGCAGCGCCCAGGGACAGGTCTCCTACGAGCAGTACTTC | CASSAQGQVSYEQYF
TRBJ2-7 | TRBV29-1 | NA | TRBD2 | TGCAGCGTCGCCCCGACTAGCGGGCGCTCCTACGAGCAGTACTTC | CSVAPTSGRSYEQYF
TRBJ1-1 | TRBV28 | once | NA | TGTGCCAGCAGCCGACTGGGCACTGAAGCTTTCTTT | CASSRLGTEAFF
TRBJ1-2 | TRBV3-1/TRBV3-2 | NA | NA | TGTGCCAGCAGCCAAGGGCGGGGGATCTATGGCTACACCTTC | CASSQGRGIYGYTF